A selection of T cell receptor beta chains follows, all from one sample in a study of T-cell memory formation after mild COVID-19. Each CDR3 protein gets one entry after TCRdb re-called the 5' RACE reads with MiXCR. The table records around 390,000 distinct CDR3 sequences, 15% to 20% of them present only once. Sequences were obtained from PBMCs or a T cell subset sorted from them (not recorded which). These receptors came from a man younger than 35 who had mild COVID-19 (a few samples of this study predate the infection). Cell type and time point are not known. Both conserved end residues are part of each CDR3. A D gene is named only where the DNA matches it firmly. Clone size, where shown, is once, few, many, or a class for clones that have expanded.

d_call clone_size j_call v_call cdr3_nt cdr3_aa
NA many TRBJ2-4 TRBV20-1 TGCAGTGCTAGAGTCCCAGGGGTTAGAGACATTCAGTACTTC CSARVPGVRDIQYF
NA NA TRBJ2-5 TRBV7-2 TGTGCCAGCCATAGGGTAAACCAAGAGACCCAGTACTTC CASHRVNQETQYF
NA few TRBJ1-1 TRBV11-2 TGTGCCAGCAGCTTTTCGGCAGGACCGAACACTGAAGCTTTCTTT CASSFSAGPNTEAFF
NA few TRBJ1-2 TRBV6-5 TGTGCCAGCAGAGGGGACACCTATGGCTACACCTTC CASRGDTYGYTF
NA NA TRBJ1-5 TRBV7-2 TGTGCAAGCAGCCCTACCGGACAGCTCAATCAGCCCCAGCATTTT CASSPTGQLNQPQHF
NA NA TRBJ1-1 TRBV19 TGTGCCAGTAGTACCCAACTGCTACAAGCGAACACTGAAGCTTTCTTT CASSTQLLQANTEAFF
NA NA TRBJ2-1 TRBV2 TGTGCCAGCAGGAGGAGTCCACTAGACTCGGAGCAGTTCTTC CASRRSPLDSEQFF
TRBD1 NA TRBJ1-1 TRBV10-3 TGTGCCATCTCGGACAGGGAGAGGACTGAAGCTTTCTTT CAISDRERTEAFF
NA NA TRBJ1-1 TRBV4-1 TGCGCCAGCAGCCAAGATTACGGGGGAGAGGGAGAAGCTTTCTTT CASSQDYGGEGEAFF
TRBD2 few TRBJ2-1 TRBV20-1 TGCAGTGCTCCTCGGACTAGCGTCCCCAATGAGCAGTTCTTC CSAPRTSVPNEQFF
NA many TRBJ2-7 TRBV12-3/TRBV12-4 TGTGCCAGCAGCCCCCGACTAAACTCCTACGAGCAGTACTTC CASSPRLNSYEQYF
NA few TRBJ2-7 TRBV5-1 TGCGCCAGCAGCTTGGTGGTGGGGGCGATGGAGCAGTACTTC CASSLVVGAMEQYF
NA NA TRBJ1-1 TRBV5-1 TGCGCCAGCAGCTTTTCGACAGGTACCACGAACACTGAAGCTTTCTTT CASSFSTGTTNTEAFF
NA NA TRBJ2-2 TRBV6-5 TGTGCCGCCTTCATGATAAACACCGGGGAGCTGTTTTTT CAAFMINTGELFF
TRBD2 NA TRBJ2-7 TRBV18 TGTGCCAGCTCACTACTAGCGGGGGGGCCCTTCGAGCAGTACTTC CASSLLAGGPFEQYF
TRBD1 many TRBJ2-4 TRBV10-3 TGTGCCATCAGCACGACAGGGGGGGGAAACATTCAGTACTTC CAISTTGGGNIQYF
TRBD1 many TRBJ2-5 TRBV5-1 TGCGCCAGCAGCTTCATGGGGACAGACCACGGGGAGACCCAGTACTTC CASSFMGTDHGETQYF
TRBD2 few TRBJ2-5 TRBV7-9 TGTGCCAGCAGCGGACTAGTTTTTGGAGAGACCCAGTACTTC CASSGLVFGETQYF
NA few TRBJ1-1 TRBV4-1 TGCGCCAGCAGCTTCTGGACCGGGCCTGGGGCTGAAGCTTTCTTT CASSFWTGPGAEAFF
TRBD1 NA TRBJ2-5 TRBV4-3 TGCGCCAGCAGCCTCCACCGACAGGGTGAGACCCAGTACTTC CASSLHRQGETQYF
TRBD1 NA TRBJ1-1 TRBV7-2 TGTGCCAGCAGCTATACGACAGGGGTTAGAGCCACTGAAGCTTTCTTT CASSYTTGVRATEAFF
TRBD1 few TRBJ2-6 TRBV7-9 TGTGCCAGCAGCATAGCACAGGGGGCGAAAGGGGCCAACGTCCTGACTTTC CASSIAQGAKGANVLTF
NA few TRBJ2-7 TRBV6-6 TGTGCCAGCAGTTACGGGACGGGCATCTACGAGCAGTACTTC CASSYGTGIYEQYF
TRBD1 few TRBJ2-1 TRBV7-2 TGTGCCAGCAGCCTCAGGGGGTCTGTCAATGAGCAGTTCTTC CASSLRGSVNEQFF
NA NA TRBJ2-1 TRBV11-2 TGTGCCAGCAGCCAGAATGAGCAGTTCTTC CASSQNEQFF
TRBD1 few TRBJ1-1 TRBV6-5 TGTGCCAGCAGTAGGGGACAGATTGACACTGAAGCTTTCTTT CASSRGQIDTEAFF
NA few TRBJ2-5 TRBV6-1 TGTGCCAGCAGCCGCATCAGGGGCCAAGAGACCCAGTACTTC CASSRIRGQETQYF
TRBD2 NA TRBJ2-2 TRBV24-1 TGTGCCACCAGTGATCCGACTAGCGGTGAGAACACCGGGGAGCTGTTTTTT CATSDPTSGENTGELFF
TRBD2 many TRBJ2-1 TRBV7-6 TGTGCCAGCAGCGCGGGCGGCGGGGGTGGGGATGAGCAGTTCTTC CASSAGGGGGDEQFF
NA few TRBJ2-2 TRBV12-3/TRBV12-4 TGTGCCAGCAACTTAAGGAGTGCCACCGGGGAGCTGTTTTTT CASNLRSATGELFF
NA few TRBJ2-4 TRBV6-5 TGTGCCAGCAGCCACCGCAGGGGGGACATTCAGTACTTC CASSHRRGDIQYF
NA few TRBJ1-2 TRBV4-3 TGCGCCAGCAGCCAAGACCTAGCTAACTATGGCTACACCTTC CASSQDLANYGYTF
NA few TRBJ2-5 TRBV28 TGTGCCAGCAGCCAGGGGATACAAGAGACCCAGTACTTC CASSQGIQETQYF
NA few TRBJ2-2 TRBV20-1 TGCAGTGCTGCGGGCCTCGGGGGAGGCGCAGACACCGGGGAGCTGTTTTTT CSAAGLGGGADTGELFF
TRBD2 few TRBJ2-3 TRBV4-3 TGCGCCAGCAGCCAAGCGACTAGCGGGGCGGGAGATACGCAGTATTTT CASSQATSGAGDTQYF
NA few TRBJ1-4 TRBV4-1 TGCGCCAGCAGCCGAGGGGTGACTGCAACCAGAGGTGAAAAACTGTTTTTT CASSRGVTATRGEKLFF
NA few TRBJ1-1 TRBV5-5 TGTGCCAGCAGACGCCTTGACAGGAACACTGAAGCTTTCTTT CASRRLDRNTEAFF
NA NA TRBJ1-5 TRBV5-1 TGCGCCAGCTCTCCCGCGCCCGAGGATTTGGTCCAGCATTTT CASSPAPEDLVQHF
NA NA TRBJ1-2 TRBV24-1 TGTGCCACCAGTGACAACTATGGCTACACCTTC CATSDNYGYTF
TRBD1 NA TRBJ2-7 TRBV11-2 TGTGCCAGCAGCTACACTGGGACAGGGATCCACGAGCAGTACTTC CASSYTGTGIHEQYF
TRBD1 NA TRBJ1-1 TRBV7-9 TGTGCCAGCAGCTTAGCGACAGGGATAGTGACTGAAGCTTTCTTT CASSLATGIVTEAFF
NA NA TRBJ2-3 TRBV10-3 TGTGCCATCAGTGAGAGGGGCGGGGTCACAGATACGCAGTATTTT CAISERGGVTDTQYF
NA NA TRBJ2-3 TRBV7-3 TGTGCCAGCTCGGAGACGGGGTCTTTCACAGATACGCAGTATTTT CASSETGSFTDTQYF
NA NA TRBJ2-5 TRBV7-8 TGTGCCAGCAGTCAGATGGGGCAGGGCGAAGAGACCCAGTACTTC CASSQMGQGEETQYF
NA few TRBJ2-2 TRBV3-1 TGTGCCAGCAGCCCGTGGAGGGCCGGCGGGGAGCTGTTTTTT CASSPWRAGGELFF
NA NA TRBJ2-2 TRBV28 TGTGCCAGCAGTTTAAGTCGTGCATTTGGGGGGCGTAGGACCGGGGAGCTGTTTTTT CASSLSRAFGGRRTGELFF
NA NA TRBJ2-5 TRBV6-2/TRBV6-3 TGTGCCAGCAGTTACTCGAATCCGCCCCATCAAGAGACCCAGTACTTC CASSYSNPPHQETQYF
NA NA TRBJ2-7 TRBV15 TGTGCCACCAGCAGAGATCGTCAGCGCGAGCAGTACTTC CATSRDRQREQYF
NA NA TRBJ2-5 TRBV18 TGTGCCAGCTCACCCCAGGAGGTCGAGACCCAGTACTTC CASSPQEVETQYF
TRBD2 NA TRBJ2-1 TRBV2 TGTGCCAGCAGTAAAGCTAGCGGATACAATGAGCAGTTCTTC CASSKASGYNEQFF
NA few TRBJ2-5 TRBV5-1 TGCGCCAGCAGCATAACAGGGCAAGAGACCCAGTACTTC CASSITGQETQYF
NA NA TRBJ2-2 TRBV20-1 TGCAGTGCTAGGTCTGTGGACACCGGGGAGCTGTTTTTT CSARSVDTGELFF
NA NA TRBJ1-4 TRBV12-3/TRBV12-4 TGTGCCAGCAGTTTAGCGTTCACTAGCCATCTGTTTTTT CASSLAFTSHLFF
NA few TRBJ2-7 TRBV10-3 TGTGCCATCAGTGGGCAGGGTTCCTACGAGCAGTACTTC CAISGQGSYEQYF
TRBD1 NA TRBJ2-5 TRBV5-1 TGCGCCAGCAGCGGGGGACAGCCCCAAGAGACCCAGTACTTC CASSGGQPQETQYF
NA few TRBJ1-1 TRBV6-6 TGTGCCAGCGCTGACGACCCCCTGAGGGCTGAAGCTTTCTTT CASADDPLRAEAFF
TRBD1 few TRBJ2-6 TRBV5-1 TGCGCCAGCAGCACGAACCCGACAGGGACTGGGGCCAACGTCCTGACTTTC CASSTNPTGTGANVLTF
NA few TRBJ1-3 TRBV7-2 TGTGCCAGTCTTCTGGGCTCTGGAAACACCATATATTTT CASLLGSGNTIYF